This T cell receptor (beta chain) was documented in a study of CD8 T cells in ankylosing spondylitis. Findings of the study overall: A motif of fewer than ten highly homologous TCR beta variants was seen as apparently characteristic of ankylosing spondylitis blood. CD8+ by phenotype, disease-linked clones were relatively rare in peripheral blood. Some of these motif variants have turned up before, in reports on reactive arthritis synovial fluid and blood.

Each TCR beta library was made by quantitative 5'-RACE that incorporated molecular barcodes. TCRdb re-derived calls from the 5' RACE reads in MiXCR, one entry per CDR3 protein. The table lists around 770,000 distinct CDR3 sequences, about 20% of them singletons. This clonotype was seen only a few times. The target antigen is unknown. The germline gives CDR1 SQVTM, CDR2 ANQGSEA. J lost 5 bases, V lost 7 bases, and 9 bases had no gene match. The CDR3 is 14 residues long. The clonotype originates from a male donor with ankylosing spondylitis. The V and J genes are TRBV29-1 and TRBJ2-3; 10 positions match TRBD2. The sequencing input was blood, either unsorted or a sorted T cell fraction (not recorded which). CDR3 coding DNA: TGCAGCGCTAAACTAGCGGGGCGAAGAGATACGCAGTATTTT. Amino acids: CSAKLAGRRDTQYF.